The sequence of this T cell receptor beta chain was determined in a study of post-analysis software for immune sequencing data. The library was made from cDNA and included unique molecular identifiers. TCRdb reanalysed the PCR reads using MiXCR and keeps one entry per CDR3 protein. The sample lists 350,000 to 450,000 distinct CDR3 sequences; 35% to 45% were seen once. This clonotype was observed a single time. This TCR was sampled from a girl aged 2 to 9 with multiple sclerosis. Sequencing was done on a sample of blood.

The CDR3 spells CASSLGLAEAQYF. The CDR3 DNA reads TGTGCCAGCAGCTTAGGCCTAGCAGAAGCCCAGTACTTC. The genes are TRBV13 and TRBJ2-5, with a possible D match to TRBD2 (5 bases). The ends were cut back, 0 bases at V and 9 bases at J, with 11 bases in the middle. This CDR3 contains 13 residues. Per germline, CDR1 PRHDT and CDR2 FYEKMQ (reference sequence).